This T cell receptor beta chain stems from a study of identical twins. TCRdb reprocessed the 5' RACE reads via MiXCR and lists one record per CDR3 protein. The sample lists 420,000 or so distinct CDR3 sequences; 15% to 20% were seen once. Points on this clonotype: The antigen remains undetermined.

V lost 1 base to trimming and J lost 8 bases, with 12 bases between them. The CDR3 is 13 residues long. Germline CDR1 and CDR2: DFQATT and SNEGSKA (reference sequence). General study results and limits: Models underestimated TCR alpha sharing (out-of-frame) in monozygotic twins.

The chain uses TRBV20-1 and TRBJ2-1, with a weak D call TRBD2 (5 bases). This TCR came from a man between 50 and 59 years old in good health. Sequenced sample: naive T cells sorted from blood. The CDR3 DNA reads TGCAGTGCTAGAGGCCCAGCGGTAGATGAGCAGTTCTTC. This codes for CSARGPAVDEQFF.